A selection of T cell receptor beta chains follows, all from one sample in a study of PD-1 blockade in classical Hodgkin lymphoma. Measured with immunoSEQ multiplex PCR; TCRdb has only the in-frame clones, and not every one. This sample has more than 15,000 clones; roughly 90% occur once, and the top ten carry about 0.5%. Sequences were obtained from CD4+ T cells from blood. The receptors stem from a human donor with classical Hodgkin lymphoma. Each CDR3 is given with its conserved first and last residue. Each record gives: J gene, D gene, V gene, clone size, CDR3 protein, CDR3 DNA. D genes are given only for firm matches. Size is stated for part of the rows, as once, few or many counts, or as a class when the clone is expanded.

>TRBJ1-5|NA|TRBV25-1|NA
CASMGVGESQPQHF
TGTGCCAGCATGGGAGTCGGGGAAAGTCAGCCCCAGCATTTT
>TRBJ2-7|TRBD2|TRBV19|NA
CATALAGGREQYF
TGTGCCACCGCTCTAGCGGGAGGGCGCGAGCAGTACTTC
>TRBJ1-1|NA|TRBV4-2|few
CASSPENTEAFF
TGTGCCAGCAGCCCGGAGAACACTGAAGCTTTCTTT
>TRBJ2-7|NA|TRBV30|NA
CAWSPDRLVSEQYF
TGTGCCTGGAGTCCCGACAGGTTAGTCTCCGAGCAGTACTTC
>TRBJ1-3|NA|TRBV30|NA
CAWQTGSTGNTIYF
TGTGCCTGGCAAACAGGGTCAACTGGAAACACCATATATTTT
>TRBJ2-4|NA|TRBV19|NA
CASSRVGAKNIQYF
TGTGCCAGTAGTAGAGTGGGAGCCAAAAACATTCAGTACTTC
>TRBJ1-5|TRBD1|TRBV16|NA
CASSRRDRGSNQPQHF
TGTGCCAGCAGCCGAAGGGACAGGGGATCCAATCAGCCCCAGCATTTT
>TRBJ2-1|NA|TRBV11-2|NA
CASSSGSLGLLRNEQFF
TGTGCCAGCAGCTCAGGGTCCCTGGGACTTCTACGGAATGAGCAGTTCTTC
>TRBJ2-7|TRBD1|TRBV19|once
CASRTGGMGEQYF
TGTGCCAGCAGGACAGGGGGTATGGGCGAGCAGTACTTC
>TRBJ2-1|NA|TRBV6-5|NA
CASSYDRYNEQFF
TGTGCCAGCAGTTACGACCGCTACAATGAGCAGTTCTTC
>TRBJ1-2|TRBD1|TRBV28|NA
CASSLGQGYGYTF
TGTGCCAGCAGCCTGGGACAGGGGTACGGCTACACCTTC
>TRBJ1-1|NA|TRBV5-6|NA
CASSRGTRMNTEAFF
TGTGCCAGCAGCCGTGGAACCAGGATGAACACTGAAGCTTTCTTT
>TRBJ2-5|NA|TRBV7-9|NA
CASSLNIETQYF
TGTGCCAGCAGCCTCAATATAGAGACCCAGTACTTC
>TRBJ1-2|TRBD1|TRBV10-3|few
CAITGQGGYGYTF
TGTGCCATCACGGGACAGGGCGGCTATGGCTACACCTTC
>TRBJ1-4|TRBD1|TRBV5-6|NA
CASSLGGITNEKLFF
TGTGCCAGCAGCTTAGGGGGCATAACTAATGAAAAACTGTTTTTT
>TRBJ2-7|NA|TRBV10-2|NA
CASSSLSSYEQYF
TGCGCCAGCAGTAGCTTAAGCTCCTACGAGCAGTACTTC
>TRBJ1-1|NA|TRBV11-3|NA
CASSLSLRGNTEAFF
TGTGCCAGCAGCTTAAGTTTAAGGGGGAACACTGAAGCTTTCTTT
>TRBJ2-1|TRBD1|TRBV18|NA
CASSRGQGNNEQFF
TGTGCCAGCTCACGGGGACAGGGGAACAATGAGCAGTTCTTC
>TRBJ2-1|TRBD2|TRBV10-3|once
CAIRLGLAGEGEQFF
TGTGCCATCAGACTAGGACTAGCGGGAGAAGGAGAGCAGTTCTTC
>TRBJ1-2|TRBD1|TRBV7-9|NA
CASTLTLGQGIYGYTF
TGTGCCAGCACCCTAACGCTCGGACAGGGGATATATGGCTACACCTTC
>TRBJ1-1|NA|TRBV5-4|NA
CASRQGRMNTEAFF
TGTGCCAGCAGACAGGGACGCATGAACACTGAAGCTTTCTTT
>TRBJ2-5|NA|TRBV2|NA
CASKVDYAQETQYF
TGTGCCAGCAAGGTAGACTATGCCCAAGAGACCCAGTACTTC
>TRBJ2-1|TRBD2|TRBV4-1|NA
CASSQDLLAGAFFNEQFF
TGCGCCAGCAGCCAAGATTTGTTGGCGGGAGCATTTTTCAATGAGCAGTTCTTC
>TRBJ2-7|NA|TRBV10-3|NA
CAISEPGESYEQYF
TGTGCCATCAGTGAGCCGGGAGAGTCCTACGAGCAGTACTTC
>TRBJ2-7|NA|TRBV6-5|NA
CASRYPGSYEQYF
TGTGCCAGCAGGTACCCCGGCTCCTACGAGCAGTACTTC
>TRBJ2-1|TRBD2|TRBV5-1|NA
CASSLGGLAGNEQFF
TGCGCCAGCAGCTTGGGGGGGCTAGCGGGAAATGAGCAGTTCTTC
>TRBJ1-1|TRBD1|TRBV6-5|NA
CASSYQTGAITEAFF
TGTGCCAGCAGTTACCAGACAGGGGCAATCACTGAAGCTTTCTTT
>TRBJ2-5|NA|TRBV28|NA
CASSRAGWQETQYF
TGTGCCAGTTCACGGGCAGGGTGGCAAGAGACCCAGTACTTC
>TRBJ1-5|NA|TRBV29-1|NA
CSVGQGIGQPQHF
TGCAGCGTTGGCCAGGGGATCGGACAGCCCCAGCATTTT
>TRBJ1-6|NA|TRBV19|NA
CASSPGQVYSPLHF
TGTGCCAGTAGCCCTGGGCAGGTCTATTCACCCCTCCACTTT
>TRBJ2-2|NA|TRBV11-2|NA
CASSSWNTGELFF
TGTGCCAGCAGCTCCTGGAACACCGGGGAGCTGTTTTTT
>TRBJ2-6|TRBD1|TRBV12-5|NA
CASARTGGTSGANVLTF
TGTGCTAGTGCCAGGACAGGGGGCACTTCTGGGGCCAACGTCCTGACTTTC
>TRBJ1-6|NA|TRBV6-1|NA
CASSEDSGPLSLHF
TGTGCCAGCAGTGAGGACAGCGGACCTCTATCCCTCCACTTT
>TRBJ1-2|NA|TRBV29-1|NA
CSVEHRANYGYTF
TGCAGCGTTGAGCACAGGGCTAACTATGGCTACACCTTC
>TRBJ1-2|TRBD1|TRBV28|NA
CASRGGQAGYTF
TGTGCCAGCAGGGGGGGACAGGCTGGCTACACCTTC
>TRBJ1-5|NA|TRBV5-4|NA
CASNREGNQPQHF
TGTGCCAGCAACAGGGAGGGCAATCAGCCCCAGCATTTT
>TRBJ1-1|NA|TRBV29-1|once
CSVRAGFTEAFF
TGCAGCGTTCGAGCCGGGTTCACTGAAGCTTTCTTT
>TRBJ2-7|NA|TRBV5-1|NA
CASSQDPRYEQYF
TGCGCCAGCAGCCAAGATCCGCGGTACGAGCAGTACTTC
>TRBJ1-5|NA|TRBV5-6|NA
CASSLRGKNQPQHF
TGTGCCAGCAGCTTGAGAGGGAAAAATCAGCCCCAGCATTTT
>TRBJ1-3|NA|TRBV5-6|NA
CASSFSATRNTIYF
TGTGCCAGCAGCTTCTCGGCAACTCGAAACACCATATATTTT
>TRBJ2-2|TRBD2|TRBV19|NA
CATPGTSGTNTGELFF
TGTGCCACCCCTGGGACTAGCGGGACGAACACCGGGGAGCTGTTTTTT
>TRBJ2-1|TRBD2|TRBV4-1|NA
CASSQPREGNEQFF
TGCGCCAGCAGCCAACCCCGGGAGGGCAATGAGCAGTTCTTC
>TRBJ2-3|NA|TRBV28|NA
CASSLGEGGTDTQYF
TGTGCCAGCAGTTTGGGGGAGGGGGGCACAGATACGCAGTATTTT
>TRBJ2-3|TRBD2|TRBV5-6|NA
CASKTSGYTDTQYF
TGTGCCAGCAAGACTAGCGGATACACAGATACGCAGTATTTT
>TRBJ1-4|NA|TRBV6-1|NA
CASSERPAPPTNEKLFF
TGTGCCAGCAGTGAACGCCCAGCACCCCCAACTAATGAAAAACTGTTTTTT
>TRBJ2-5|NA|TRBV7-9|NA
CASSLVLVKETQYF
TGTGCCAGCAGCTTAGTCCTCGTAAAAGAGACCCAGTACTTC
>TRBJ2-2|TRBD1|TRBV7-9|NA
CASSSGQAPNTGELFF
TGTGCCAGCAGCTCGGGACAGGCGCCGAACACCGGGGAGCTGTTTTTT
>TRBJ2-1|TRBD1|TRBV4-1|NA
CASSPRDRGTYNEQFF
TGCGCCAGCAGCCCCCGGGACAGGGGAACCTACAATGAGCAGTTCTTC
>TRBJ2-3|NA|TRBV10-3|NA
CAISEGSDTQYF
TGTGCCATCAGTGAGGGGTCAGATACGCAGTATTTT
>TRBJ2-7|NA|TRBV19|NA
CASGPAVGVEQYF
TGTGCCAGTGGCCCGGCAGTTGGGGTCGAGCAGTACTTC
>TRBJ1-5|NA|TRBV4-1|NA
CASSQDGGVGNQPQHF
TGCGCCAGCAGCCAAGATGGGGGGGTGGGCAATCAGCCCCAGCATTTT
>TRBJ2-2|NA|TRBV6-4|NA
CASSDGAGNTGELFF
TGTGCCAGCAGTGATGGGGCAGGGAACACCGGGGAGCTGTTTTTT
>TRBJ1-4|NA|TRBV28|NA
CASRTTGWDNEKLFF
TGTGCCAGCAGAACGACAGGATGGGATAATGAAAAACTGTTTTTT
>TRBJ2-5|TRBD2|TRBV25-1|NA
CASSGGGTQYF
TGTGCCAGCAGTGGCGGGGGGACCCAGTACTTC
>TRBJ2-2|NA|TRBV6-1|once
CASSSHTGELFF
TGTGCCAGCAGTTCCCACACCGGGGAGCTGTTTTTT